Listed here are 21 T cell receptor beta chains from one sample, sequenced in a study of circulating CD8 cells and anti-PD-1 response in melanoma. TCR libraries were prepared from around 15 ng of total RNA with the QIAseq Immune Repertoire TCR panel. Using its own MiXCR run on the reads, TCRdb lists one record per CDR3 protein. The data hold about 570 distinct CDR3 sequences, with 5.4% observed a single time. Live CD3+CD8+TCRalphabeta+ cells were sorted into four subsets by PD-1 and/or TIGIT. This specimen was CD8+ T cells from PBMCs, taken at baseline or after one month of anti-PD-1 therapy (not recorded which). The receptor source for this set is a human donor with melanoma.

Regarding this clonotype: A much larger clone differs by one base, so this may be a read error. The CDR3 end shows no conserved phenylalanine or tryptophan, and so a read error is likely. As DNA, the CDR3 is TGTGCCAGCAGTGAATTTACTGAAGCTTTCCTT. Its protein is CASSEFTEAFL. The rearrangement links TRBV25-1 to TRBJ1-1; D unresolved. This CDR3 contains 11 residues. Trimming took off 1 base at V and 5 bases at J, with 2 bases between the two ends. Germline CDR1 reads MGHDK; CDR2 reads SYGVNS.

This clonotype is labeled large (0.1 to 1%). For the CDR3, the DNA is TGTGCCAGCAGCCAAGGTCCGGTGGCAGTGCCCGGGACTAGCGTGCACAATGAGCAGTTCTTC. As protein: CASSQGPVAVPGTSVHNEQFF. The gene calls are TRBV4-2 and TRBJ2-1; TRBD2 agrees at 10 bases. Germline loops: CDR1 LGHNA, CDR2 YNFKEQ. V lost 1 base, J lost 5 bases, and 20 bases stayed unmatched. The CDR3 has 21 residues.

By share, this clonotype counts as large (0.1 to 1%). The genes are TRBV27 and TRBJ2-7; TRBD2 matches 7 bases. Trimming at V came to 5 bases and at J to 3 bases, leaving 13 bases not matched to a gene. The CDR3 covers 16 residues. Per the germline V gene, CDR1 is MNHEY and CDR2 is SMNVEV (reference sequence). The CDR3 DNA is TGTGCCAGCAGTCCCAACCAGGGAGGGATTTTCTACGAGCAGTACTTC. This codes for CASSPNQGGIFYEQYF.

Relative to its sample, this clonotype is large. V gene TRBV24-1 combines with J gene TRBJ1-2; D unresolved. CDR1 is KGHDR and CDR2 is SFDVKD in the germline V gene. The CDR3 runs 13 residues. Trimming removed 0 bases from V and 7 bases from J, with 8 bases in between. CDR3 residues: CATSDLLNSGYTF. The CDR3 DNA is TGTGCCACCAGTGATTTGCTCAATTCTGGCTACACCTTC.

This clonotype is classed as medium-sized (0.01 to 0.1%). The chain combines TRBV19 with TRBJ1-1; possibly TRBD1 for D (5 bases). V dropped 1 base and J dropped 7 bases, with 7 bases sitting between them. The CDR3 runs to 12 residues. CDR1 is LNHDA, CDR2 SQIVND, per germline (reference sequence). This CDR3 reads CASSIGGFEAFF. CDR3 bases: TGTGCCAGTAGTATAGGGGGCTTTGAAGCTTTCTTT.

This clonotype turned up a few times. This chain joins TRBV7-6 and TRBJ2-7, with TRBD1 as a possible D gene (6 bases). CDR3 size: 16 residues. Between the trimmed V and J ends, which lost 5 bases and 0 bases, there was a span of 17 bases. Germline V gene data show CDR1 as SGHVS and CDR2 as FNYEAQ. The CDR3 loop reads CASSPRPGQSSYEQYF. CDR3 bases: TGTGCCAGCAGCCCCAGACCTGGACAGAGCTCCTACGAGCAGTACTTC.

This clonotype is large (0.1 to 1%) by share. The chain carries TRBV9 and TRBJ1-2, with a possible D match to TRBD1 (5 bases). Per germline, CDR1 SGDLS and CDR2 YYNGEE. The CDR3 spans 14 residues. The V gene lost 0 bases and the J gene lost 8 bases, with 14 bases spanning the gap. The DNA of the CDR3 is TGTGCCAGCAGCGTAGGTTATAGGGGAGACGGCTACACCTTC. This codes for CASSVGYRGDGYTF.

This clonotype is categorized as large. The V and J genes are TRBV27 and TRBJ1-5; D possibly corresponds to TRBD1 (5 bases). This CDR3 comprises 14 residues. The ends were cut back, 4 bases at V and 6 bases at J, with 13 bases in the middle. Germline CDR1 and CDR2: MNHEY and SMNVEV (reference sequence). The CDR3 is CASSSTGHSQPQHF. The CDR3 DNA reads TGTGCCAGCAGTTCAACAGGACATTCTCAGCCCCAGCATTTT.

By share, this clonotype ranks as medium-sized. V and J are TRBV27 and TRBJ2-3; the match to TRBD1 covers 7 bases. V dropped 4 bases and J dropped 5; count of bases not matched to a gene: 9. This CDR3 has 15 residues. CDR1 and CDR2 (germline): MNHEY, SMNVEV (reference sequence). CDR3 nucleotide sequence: TGTGCCAGCAGTTGGGAGACAGGGTTCGGAGATACGCAGTATTTT. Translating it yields CASSWETGFGDTQYF.

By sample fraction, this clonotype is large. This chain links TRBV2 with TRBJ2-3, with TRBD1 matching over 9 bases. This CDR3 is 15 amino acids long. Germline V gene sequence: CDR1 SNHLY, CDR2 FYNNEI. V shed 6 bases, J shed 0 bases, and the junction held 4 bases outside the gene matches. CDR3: CASSPTGGSTDTQYF. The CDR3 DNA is TGTGCCAGCAGCCCGACAGGGGGTAGCACAGATACGCAGTATTTT.

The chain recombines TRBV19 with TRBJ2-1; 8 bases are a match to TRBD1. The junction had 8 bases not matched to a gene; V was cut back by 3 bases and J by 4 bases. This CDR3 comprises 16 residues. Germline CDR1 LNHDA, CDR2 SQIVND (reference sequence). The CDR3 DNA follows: TGTGCCAGTAGTATGCTGGGACAGGTGATATACAATGAGCAGTTCTTC. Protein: CASSMLGQVIYNEQFF.

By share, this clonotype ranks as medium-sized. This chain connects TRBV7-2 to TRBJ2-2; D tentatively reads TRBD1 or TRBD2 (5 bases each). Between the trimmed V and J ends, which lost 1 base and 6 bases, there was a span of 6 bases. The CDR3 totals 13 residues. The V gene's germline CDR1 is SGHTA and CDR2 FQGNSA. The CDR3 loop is CASSLVGAGELFF. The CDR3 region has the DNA TGTGCCAGCAGCTTAGTGGGGGCCGGGGAGCTGTTTTTT. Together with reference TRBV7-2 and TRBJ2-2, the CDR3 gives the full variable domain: GAGVSQSPSNKVTEKGKDVELRCDPISGHTALYWYRQSLGQGLEFLIYFQGNSAPDKSGLPSDRFSAERTGGSVSTLTIQRTQQEDSAVYLCASSLVGAGELFFGEGSRLTVL.

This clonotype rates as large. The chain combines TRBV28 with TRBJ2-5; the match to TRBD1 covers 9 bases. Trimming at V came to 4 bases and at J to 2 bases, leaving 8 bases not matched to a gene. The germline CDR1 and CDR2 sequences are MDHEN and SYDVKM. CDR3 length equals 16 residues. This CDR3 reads CASSYMTGGLQETQYF. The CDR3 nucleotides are TGTGCCAGCAGTTACATGACAGGGGGTTTACAAGAGACCCAGTACTTC.

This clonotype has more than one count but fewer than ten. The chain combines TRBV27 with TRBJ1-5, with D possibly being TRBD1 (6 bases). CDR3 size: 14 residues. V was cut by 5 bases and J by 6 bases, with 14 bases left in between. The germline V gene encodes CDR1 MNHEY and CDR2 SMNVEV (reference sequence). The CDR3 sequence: CASSPTGHSQPQHF. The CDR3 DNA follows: TGTGCCAGCAGTCCAACAGGGCATTCTCAGCCCCAGCATTTT.

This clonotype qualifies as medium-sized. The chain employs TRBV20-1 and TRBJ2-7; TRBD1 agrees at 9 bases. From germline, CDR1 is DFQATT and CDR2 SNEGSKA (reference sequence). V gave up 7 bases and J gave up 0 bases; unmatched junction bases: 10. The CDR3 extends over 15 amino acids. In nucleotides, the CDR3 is TGCAGTGGTCGTGGGACAGGGAAGAGCTCCTACGAGCAGTACTTC. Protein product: CSGRGTGKSSYEQYF.

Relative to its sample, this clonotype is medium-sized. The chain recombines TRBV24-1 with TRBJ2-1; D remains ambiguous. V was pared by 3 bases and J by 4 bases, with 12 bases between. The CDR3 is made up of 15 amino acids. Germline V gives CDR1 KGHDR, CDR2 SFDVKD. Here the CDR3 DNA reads TGTGCCACCAGTGATAACCCGGACGTGTACAATGAGCAGTTCTTC. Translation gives CATSDNPDVYNEQFF.

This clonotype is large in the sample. Here the CDR3 DNA reads TGTGCCAGCAGTGACGCTAGGGTACTTCCCGGGGAGCTGTTTTTT. This translates into CASSDARVLPGELFF. This rearrangement joins TRBV2 to TRBJ2-2, with unresolved D. The CDR3 is made up of 15 amino acids. From germline, CDR1 is SNHLY and CDR2 FYNNEI. V lost 3 bases, J lost 6 bases, and 14 bases lay in between.

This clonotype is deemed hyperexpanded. The chain's CDR3 is CASTVAGPDSPLHF. As DNA, the CDR3 is TGTGCCAGCACCGTGGCGGGGCCAGACTCACCCCTCCACTTT. This sequence joins TRBV27 and TRBJ1-6; perhaps TRBD1 as D (5 bases). The germline V and J ends were trimmed by 7 bases and 10 bases, with 17 bases remaining between them. The CDR3 is 14 amino acids. CDR1 is MNHEY and CDR2 is SMNVEV in the germline V gene (reference sequence).

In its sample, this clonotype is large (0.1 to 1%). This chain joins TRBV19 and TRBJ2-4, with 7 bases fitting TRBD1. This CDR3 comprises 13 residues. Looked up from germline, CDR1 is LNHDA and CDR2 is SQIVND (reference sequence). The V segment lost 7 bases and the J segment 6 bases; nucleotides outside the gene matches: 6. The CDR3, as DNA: TGTGCCAGTATAGGGGACAGCCGAAACATTCAGTACTTC. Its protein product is CASIGDSRNIQYF.

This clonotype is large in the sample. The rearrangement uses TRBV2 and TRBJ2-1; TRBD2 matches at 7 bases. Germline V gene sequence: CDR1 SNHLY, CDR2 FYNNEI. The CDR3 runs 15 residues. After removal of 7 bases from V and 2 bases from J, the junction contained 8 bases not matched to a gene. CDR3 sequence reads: CASNPPSGTYNEQFF. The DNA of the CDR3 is TGTGCCAGCAATCCCCCTAGCGGAACCTACAATGAGCAGTTCTTC.

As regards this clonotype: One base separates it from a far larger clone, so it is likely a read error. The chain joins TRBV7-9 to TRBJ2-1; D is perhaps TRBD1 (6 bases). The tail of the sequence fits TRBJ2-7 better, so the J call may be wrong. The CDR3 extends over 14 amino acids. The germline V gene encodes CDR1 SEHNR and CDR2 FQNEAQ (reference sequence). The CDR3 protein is CASGLALRGYEQYF. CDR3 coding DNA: TGTGCCAGCGGCTTAGCGCTAAGGGGGTACGAGCAGTACTTC.